These 22 T cell receptor beta chains originate from one sample sequenced in a study of blood T cell repertoires in COVID-19 (dated by TCRdb to 2020 to 2022). Library preparation used the immunoSEQ multiplex PCR assay. Sourced from immuneACCESS, this table was stored by TCRdb with only in-frame sequences that have V and J called. A share of the clones is absent; for the studies checked, an unresolved V gene accounts for under half, and the remainder has no known explanation. In all, the sample holds 25,000 to 35,000 clones, and approximately 93% of those were seen once. More than 0.8% of the sample lies in the top ten. The sequenced material came from peripheral blood. The source of these receptors is a woman aged 70 to 79 with COVID-19, enrolled during active disease.

This clone was picked up one time. The chain uses TRBV19 and TRBJ1-5; TRBD1 agrees at 9 bases. Germline V gives CDR1 LNHDA, CDR2 SQIVND (reference sequence). The V gene end was trimmed by 10 bases and the J gene end by 2 bases; junction bases not matched to a gene: 15. The CDR3 runs to 17 residues. The CDR3, as DNA: TGTGCCACCACGGACAGGGGTCATCTATCTGGCAATCAGCCCCAGCATTTT. Its protein product is CATTDRGHLSGNQPQHF.

The chain employs TRBV4-1 and TRBJ2-1, with D tentatively TRBD1 (5 bases). There are 14 residues in the CDR3. The V end was cut by 0 bases, the J end by 9 bases, with 12 bases between. Germline CDR1 reads MGHRA; CDR2 reads YSYEKL. The CDR3 DNA follows: TGCGCCAGCAGCCAAGATGGGGCTAGGCGTGAGCAGTTCTTC. This encodes CASSQDGARREQFF.

This clone has a single count. The chain joins TRBV5-1 to TRBJ1-6; 9 bases are shared with TRBD1. The length of the CDR3 is 14 residues. Germline lookup yields CDR1 SGHRS and CDR2 YFSETQ. Germline trimming cut 0 bases from V and 9 bases from J; bases unmatched to any gene: 1. Here the CDR3 DNA reads TGCGCCAGCAGCTTGGGGACAGGGGTTTCACCCCTCCACTTT. Protein product: CASSLGTGVSPLHF.

This clone occurred once. This chain joins TRBV2 and TRBJ1-1; tentatively, D is TRBD1 (6 bases). Looked up from germline, CDR1 is SNHLY and CDR2 is FYNNEI. The CDR3 totals 15 residues. V lost 7 bases and J lost 4, with 19 bases in between. CDR3 protein: CASIKGGGDITEAFF. The DNA of the CDR3 is TGTGCCAGCATAAAAGGGGGAGGGGACATCACTGAAGCTTTCTTT.

The chain combines TRBV27 with TRBJ1-1; 7 nucleotides line up with TRBD1. Looked up from germline, CDR1 is MNHEY and CDR2 is SMNVEV (reference sequence). The V gene end was trimmed by 0 bases and the J gene end by 6 bases; junction bases not matched to a gene: 7. The CDR3 is 15 residues long. CDR3 amino acids: CASSLSRQGGAEAFF. CDR3 bases: TGTGCCAGCAGTTTATCGCGACAGGGAGGAGCTGAAGCTTTCTTT.

DNA of the CDR3: TGTGCCAGCAGTTTAGGGGGGATCGTGAACACTGAAGCTTTCTTT. Protein product: CASSLGGIVNTEAFF. This chain joins TRBV28 and TRBJ1-1, with a tentative D call TRBD1 (5 bases). Trimming shortened V by 2 bases and J by 0 bases, and 10 bases separated the two germline ends. Germline CDR1 is MDHEN and CDR2 is SYDVKM. The CDR3 runs 15 residues.

The rearrangement joins TRBV19 to TRBJ1-3, with a tentative D call TRBD1 (5 bases). The germline V gene encodes CDR1 LNHDA and CDR2 SQIVND (reference sequence). The CDR3 sequence is 15 residues long. Trimming took off 4 bases at V and 0 bases at J, with 10 bases between the two ends. CDR3 nucleotide sequence: TGTGCCAGTAGTAAGGACACGAGCTCTGGAAACACCATATATTTT. This gives the protein CASSKDTSSGNTIYF.

V usage is TRBV10-3 and J usage is TRBJ1-5, with D hard to call. Germline V CDR1 and CDR2: ENHRY, SYGVKD. The CDR3 totals 15 residues. Trimming removed 3 bases from V and 5 bases from J, with 14 bases in between. In DNA form, the CDR3 reads TGTGCCATCAGTGACGGGTCGGGGTGGGATCAGCCCCAGCATTTT. Translation gives CAISDGSGWDQPQHF.

The V gene is TRBV5-1, the J gene TRBJ1-4; D unresolved. Germline assignment: CDR1 SGHRS and CDR2 YFSETQ. The V gene lost 4 bases and the J gene lost 3 bases, with 10 bases spanning the gap. The CDR3 has 14 residues. The CDR3 is CASSRGGANEKLFF. For the CDR3, the DNA is TGCGCCAGCAGCCGGGGTGGAGCTAATGAAAAACTGTTTTTT.

This clone showed up just once. The rearrangement links TRBV28 to TRBJ1-2; TRBD1 aligns across 9 bases. Per the germline V gene, CDR1 is MDHEN and CDR2 is SYDVKM. The CDR3 is 13 residues long. Unmatched junction bases numbered 4, after V lost 4 bases and J lost 7 bases. This CDR3 reads CASSSGTGFGYTF. In DNA, the CDR3 is TGTGCCAGCAGTTCCGGGACAGGGTTTGGCTACACCTTC.

The rearrangement uses TRBV3-1 (or the pseudogene TRBV3-2) and TRBJ2-7, with TRBD1 matching over 7 bases. The CDR3 totals 15 residues. CDR1 and CDR2 (germline): LGHDT, YNNKEL (reference sequence). With V trimmed by 2 bases and J by 2 bases, 6 bases remained unmatched. The DNA of the CDR3 is TGTGCCAGCAGCCAACAACCAGGACAGGCCTACGAGCAGTACTTC. Amino acid sequence: CASSQQPGQAYEQYF.

CDR3 bases: TGTGCCAGCAGTTTCTTCGGGGGTGACAGACAAGAGACCCAGTACTTC. Translated, it gives CASSFFGGDRQETQYF. The V call is TRBV27, the J call TRBJ2-5; maybe TRBD2 (6 bases). V shed 3 bases and J shed 2 bases, with 16 bases lying between them. The germline V gene has CDR1 MNHEY and CDR2 SMNVEV (reference sequence). CDR3 size: 16 residues.

This clone was seen a single time. The V and J genes are TRBV11-3 and TRBJ1-1; 8 bases match TRBD1. With V trimmed by 5 bases and J by 1 base, 3 bases remained unmatched. From germline, CDR1 is SGHNT and CDR2 YENEEA. The CDR3 consists of 14 residues. The DNA of the CDR3 is TGTGCCAGCAGCCCAGGGGGCAGGAACACTGAAGCTTTCTTT. Its translation is CASSPGGRNTEAFF.

This clone was recorded only once. This rearrangement joins TRBV6-5 to TRBJ1-2; 7 nucleotides agree with TRBD1. V gave up 6 bases and J gave up 2 bases; unmatched junction bases: 9. The CDR3 has 15 amino acids. In germline, CDR1 is MNHEY, CDR2 SVGAGI. CDR3 bases: TGTGCCAGCAGGAGGGGACAGATTATAAACTATGGCTACACCTTC. This sequence encodes CASRRGQIINYGYTF.

J is TRBJ2-6 and V is TRBV28; maybe TRBD2 (5 bases). The CDR3 sequence is 13 residues long. Germline assignment: CDR1 MDHEN and CDR2 SYDVKM. Trimming removed 8 bases at V and 0 bases at J, with 5 bases between. The chain's CDR3 is CASRGSGANVLTF. DNA of the CDR3: TGTGCCAGCCGGGGCTCTGGGGCCAACGTCCTGACTTTC.

A single count supports this clone. The chain is built from TRBV28 and TRBJ2-5; D may be TRBD1 (5 bases). V dropped 9 bases and J dropped 4 bases, with 15 bases sitting between them. Germline CDR1 is MDHEN and CDR2 is SYDVKM. There are 13 residues in the CDR3. In DNA form, the CDR3 reads TGTGCCAGTCATGACAGCGTAAGAGAGACCCAGTACTTC. Its protein product is CASHDSVRETQYF.

This clone was seen only once. The rearrangement joins TRBV2 to TRBJ2-7; 8 bases match TRBD2. With V trimmed by 8 bases and J by 3 bases, 6 bases remained unmatched. CDR1 and CDR2 from the germline V gene are SNHLY and FYNNEI. The CDR3 extends over 13 amino acids. The CDR3 region has the DNA TGTGCCAGCCTAAGTAGCGGGGACTACGAGCAGTACTTC. It specifies CASLSSGDYEQYF. The variable domain in full, completed from reference TRBV2 and TRBJ2-7, reads EPEVTQTPSHQVTQMGQEVILRCVPISNHLYFYWYRQILGQKVEFLVSFYNNEISEKSEIFDDQFSVERPDGSNFTLKIRSTKLEDSAMYFCASLSSGDYEQYFGPGTRLTVT.

V gene TRBV19 combines with J gene TRBJ2-7, with TRBD2 matching 9 bases. Germline CDR1 is LNHDA and CDR2 is SQIVND (reference sequence). CDR3 length equals 15 residues. V lost 2 bases to trimming and J lost 4 bases; unmatched junction nucleotides: 6. The CDR3 region has the DNA TGTGCCAGTAGTATACGGCTAGCGGGGAGGTACGAGCAGTACTTC. It yields the protein CASSIRLAGRYEQYF.

A few counts support this clone. The rearrangement uses TRBV13 and TRBJ1-3, with 8 positions matching TRBD1. The CDR3 spans 17 residues. Per germline, CDR1 PRHDT and CDR2 FYEKMQ (reference sequence). Trimming cost V 5 bases and J 0 bases; bases outside gene matches: 9. CDR3 sequence reads: CASSPRDRLDSGNTIYF. CDR3 DNA: TGTGCCAGCAGCCCGAGGGACAGGCTAGACTCTGGAAACACCATATATTTT.

This rearrangement joins TRBV5-1 to TRBJ1-2; D ambiguous. The germline V gene encodes CDR1 SGHRS and CDR2 YFSETQ. CDR3 length: 13 residues. Trimming removed 0 bases at V and 8 bases at J, with 11 bases between. CDR3 amino acids: CASSLAGRGGYTF. Written as DNA, the CDR3 is TGCGCCAGCAGCTTGGCCGGTCGGGGAGGCTACACCTTC.

The V gene is TRBV19, the J gene TRBJ1-5, with 8 bases aligning to TRBD1. The CDR3 covers 18 residues. Per germline, CDR1 LNHDA and CDR2 SQIVND (reference sequence). Trimming at V came to 6 bases and at J to 0 bases, leaving 13 bases not matched to a gene. The CDR3 bases are TGTGCCAGTAGGCGACTCGGGGACAGGACCTATAGCAATCAGCCCCAGCATTTT. Translated, it gives CASRRLGDRTYSNQPQHF.

The chain is built from TRBV2 and TRBJ2-7; TRBD2 matches 9 bases. Germline lookup yields CDR1 SNHLY and CDR2 FYNNEI. Losses at the gene ends were 6 bases for V and 5 bases for J; bases not matched to a gene: 11. The CDR3 length is 15 residues. The CDR3 nucleotides are TGTGCCAGCAGGAACTTAGCGGGAGTAACCCACGAGCAGTACTTC. Translating it yields CASRNLAGVTHEQYF.